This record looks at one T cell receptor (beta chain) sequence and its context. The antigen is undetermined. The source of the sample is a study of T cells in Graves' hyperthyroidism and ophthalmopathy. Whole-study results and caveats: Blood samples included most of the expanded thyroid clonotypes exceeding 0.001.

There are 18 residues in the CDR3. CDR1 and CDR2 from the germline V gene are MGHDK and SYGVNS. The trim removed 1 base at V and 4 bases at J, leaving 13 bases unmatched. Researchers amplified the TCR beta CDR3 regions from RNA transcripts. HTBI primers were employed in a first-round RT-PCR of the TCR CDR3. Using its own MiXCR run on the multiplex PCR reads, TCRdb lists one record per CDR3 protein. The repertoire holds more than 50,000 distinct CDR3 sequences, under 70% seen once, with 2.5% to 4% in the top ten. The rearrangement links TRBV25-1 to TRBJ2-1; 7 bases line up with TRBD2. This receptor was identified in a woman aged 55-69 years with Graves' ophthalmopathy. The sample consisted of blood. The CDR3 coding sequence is TGTGCCAGCAGTGAATTAAGGAGATTAGCGGGCAGGTACAATGAGCAGTTCTTC. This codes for CASSELRRLAGRYNEQFF.